Sequencing of this TCR beta chain was carried out in a study of CD8+CD57+ T cells in acquired aplastic anemia. Study-wide background: On average, sorted CD4+ and CD8+ cells gave roughly 3 ug of DNA.

J was trimmed by 2 bases and V by 1 base; bases with no gene match: 4. Germline V gene lookup returns CDR1 LNHDA and CDR2 SQIVND (reference sequence). The CDR3 extends over 16 amino acids. CD8+CD57+ cell expansion had been shown by flow cytometry in patients chosen for sequencing. At the time of blood sampling, patients had not yet received any therapy. Genomic DNA was employed as the template in profiling TCR beta VDJ and CDR3. TCRdb called the reads again in MiXCR, with one record for every CDR3 protein. Among some 170,000 distinct CDR3 sequences listed, 40% to 55% were seen once. The sample consisted of sorted CD4+, CD8+, or CD8+CD57+ T cells (not recorded which) from PBMCs. The chain employs TRBV19 and TRBJ1-5; 8 positions agree with TRBD1. The sequence was collected from a human donor with aplastic anemia. CDR3 loop: CASSIGTGYGNQPQHF. In nucleotides, the CDR3 is TGTGCCAGTAGTATAGGGACAGGGTACGGCAATCAGCCCCAGCATTTT.